These 18 T cell receptor beta chains share one sample of origin, sequenced in a study of identical twins. TCRdb reprocessed the 5' RACE reads via MiXCR and lists one record per CDR3 protein. The sample contains about 250,000 distinct CDR3 sequences, about 8.3% of which appear only once. The data were also submitted as part of a second study, on yellow fever vaccine responses in identical twins.

Input material: CD8+ T cells sorted from blood. Receptors originate from a woman aged 18-29 years in good health.

The J gene is TRBJ1-2, the V gene TRBV27; D call uncertain. The length of the CDR3 is 12 residues. Germline values: CDR1 MNHEY, CDR2 SMNVEV (reference sequence). V was clipped by 5 bases and J by 1 base, with 5 bases between them. The DNA for the CDR3 is TGTGCCAGCAGTGCAGATAACTATGGCTACACCTTC. Encoded protein: CASSADNYGYTF.

This clonotype was observed a few times. The chain has TRBV14 and TRBJ2-1; 9 bases are a match to TRBD2. The CDR3 runs to 14 residues. The V gene's germline CDR1 is SGHDN and CDR2 FVKESK. Germline trimming cut 6 bases from V and 8 bases from J; bases unmatched to any gene: 8. CDR3: CASSLTSGWDEQFF. CDR3 nucleotides: TGTGCCAGCAGTCTGACTAGCGGTTGGGATGAGCAGTTCTTC.

In this sample, this clonotype turned up a few times. The chain couples TRBV20-1 to TRBJ1-1; no clear D gene. Germline V gene data show CDR1 as DFQATT and CDR2 as SNEGSKA (reference sequence). This CDR3 comprises 13 residues. The germline V and J ends were trimmed by 5 bases and 3 bases, with 13 bases remaining between them. CDR3 DNA: TGCAGTGCTGCCCCGGGATACTACACTGAAGCTTTCTTT. Its translation: CSAAPGYYTEAFF.

This clonotype showed up just a few times. This chain connects TRBV6-1 to TRBJ2-3; possibly TRBD1 or TRBD2 for D (5 bases each). Per the germline V gene, CDR1 is MNHNS and CDR2 is SASEGT. Between the trimmed V and J ends, which lost 3 bases and 9 bases, there was a span of 13 bases. CDR3 length equals 13 residues. As DNA, the CDR3 is TGTGCCAGCAGTGAGGGGGACCAAGGAACGCAGTATTTT. This sequence encodes CASSEGDQGTQYF.

V gene TRBV27 combines with J gene TRBJ2-7; TRBD1 aligns across 8 bases. Germline V gene sequence: CDR1 MNHEY, CDR2 SMNVEV (reference sequence). The CDR3 is 14 residues long. V trimming: 3 bases; J trimming: 5 bases; junction bases outside the gene matches: 6. The CDR3 nucleotides read TGTGCCAGCAGTTTGTTGCAGGGGGCAGACGAGCAGTACTTC. Translation: CASSLLQGADEQYF.

The CDR3 is CASSLTGLTEAFF. The CDR3 nucleotides are TGTGCCAGCAGCCTAACAGGGTTAACTGAAGCTTTCTTT. The chain employs TRBV27 and TRBJ1-1, with D perhaps TRBD1 (6 bases). The CDR3 sequence is 13 residues long. Germline V gives CDR1 MNHEY, CDR2 SMNVEV (reference sequence). V dropped 6 bases and J dropped 5 bases, with 13 bases sitting between them.

Only a few counts were recorded for this clonotype. The chain combines TRBV24-1 with TRBJ1-5; 7 bases fit TRBD1. V gave up 5 bases and J gave up 8 bases; unmatched junction bases: 8. The CDR3 extends over 14 amino acids. CDR1 and CDR2 from the germline V gene are KGHDR and SFDVKD. Here the CDR3 DNA reads TGTGCCACCAGTGCCCGGACAGGCGTGGAGCCCCAGCATTTT. It yields the protein CATSARTGVEPQHF.

V is TRBV11-1 and J is TRBJ1-2; 7 bases match TRBD1. CDR3 length: 20 amino acids. The V and J ends lost 4 bases and 5 bases, in that order; junction bases with no gene match: 25. Germline V lookup: CDR1 SGHAT, CDR2 FQDESV (reference sequence). The CDR3 protein is CASSSALGVSETGQTYGYTF. CDR3 coding DNA: TGTGCCAGCAGCTCTGCATTGGGAGTGAGTGAAACGGGACAGACTTATGGCTACACCTTC.

The chain links TRBV27 to TRBJ2-7; no reliable D call. Germline V lookup: CDR1 MNHEY, CDR2 SMNVEV (reference sequence). This CDR3 contains 15 residues. V shed 2 bases and J shed 2 bases, with 13 bases lying between them. The CDR3 loop reads CASSLLFPPTYEQYF. CDR3 nucleotide sequence: TGTGCCAGCAGTTTACTTTTTCCGCCGACCTACGAGCAGTACTTC.

This clonotype was seen a few times. The gene calls are TRBV7-3 and TRBJ2-2; D is unresolved. The CDR3 has 14 residues. The ends were cut back, 8 bases at V and 4 bases at J, with 14 bases in the middle. From germline, CDR1 is SGHTA and CDR2 FQGTGA. CDR3 DNA sequence: TGTGCCAGCGAAACCCCGGATGGCACCGGGGAGCTGTTTTTT. This encodes CASETPDGTGELFF.

This clonotype was counted between two and nine times. The J gene is TRBJ1-1, the V gene TRBV2; D perhaps matches TRBD1 (6 bases). The CDR3 runs 14 residues. The ends were cut back, 6 bases at V and 0 bases at J, with 11 bases in the middle. Germline loops: CDR1 SNHLY, CDR2 FYNNEI. The CDR3 spells CASRKGQMNTEAFF. The CDR3 nucleotides are TGTGCCAGCAGAAAAGGACAGATGAACACTGAAGCTTTCTTT.

Only a few counts were recorded for this clonotype. This sequence joins TRBV27 and TRBJ2-7, with TRBD1 as a possible D gene (5 bases). Germline lookup yields CDR1 MNHEY and CDR2 SMNVEV (reference sequence). Between the trimmed V and J ends, which lost 4 bases and 6 bases, there was a span of 22 bases. CDR3 length: 16 residues. The CDR3 DNA reads TGTGCCAGCAGTTCCCCCGGACAACAGGCTTGGGGCGAGCAGTACTTC. It is translated as CASSSPGQQAWGEQYF.

This clonotype occurred many times. The J gene is TRBJ2-1, the V gene TRBV7-9; TRBD2 is a possible D gene (6 bases). The germline gives CDR1 SEHNR, CDR2 FQNEAQ (reference sequence). Trimming shortened V by 5 bases and J by 3 bases, and 11 bases separated the two germline ends. The CDR3 is made up of 14 amino acids. Here the CDR3 DNA reads TGTGCCAGCAGCCCTCCGCGGGGCTACAATGAGCAGTTCTTC. This gives the protein CASSPPRGYNEQFF.

This clonotype was seen a handful of times. The V and J genes are TRBV3-1 and TRBJ2-7, with D perhaps TRBD2 (6 bases). CDR3 length equals 19 residues. V was cut by 0 bases and J by 3 bases, with 24 bases left in between. Germline CDR1 is LGHDT and CDR2 is YNNKEL (reference sequence). The CDR3 loop reads CASSQDWGTSGEEIYEQYF. As DNA, the CDR3 is TGTGCCAGCAGCCAAGATTGGGGGACTTCGGGGGAGGAGATCTACGAGCAGTACTTC.

The genes are TRBV19 and TRBJ2-7; D is unresolved. Germline V lookup: CDR1 LNHDA, CDR2 SQIVND (reference sequence). V gave up 3 bases and J gave up 1 base, with 7 bases separating them. The CDR3 totals 13 residues. DNA of the CDR3: TGTGCCAGTAGTATTTACTGGTCCTACGAGCAGTACTTC. It yields the protein CASSIYWSYEQYF.

This chain joins TRBV27 and TRBJ2-7; TRBD1 matches at 8 bases. Looked up from germline, CDR1 is MNHEY and CDR2 is SMNVEV (reference sequence). The CDR3 consists of 14 residues. Trimming took 5 bases from V and 6 from J; bases not matched to a gene: 9. In DNA form, the CDR3 reads TGTGCCAGCAGTCTGTCAGGGGGCCCGCGCGAGCAGTACTTC. Protein product: CASSLSGGPREQYF.

In its sample, this clonotype was seen a few times. The rearrangement uses TRBV20-1 and TRBJ2-7; D may correspond to TRBD1 or TRBD2 (5 bases each). CDR3 length: 16 residues. V lost 0 bases and J lost 2, with 17 bases in between. Germline CDR1 DFQATT, CDR2 SNEGSKA (reference sequence). The CDR3 region is CSARDFLEGSTYEQYF. The CDR3 coding sequence is TGCAGTGCTAGAGATTTCCTCGAGGGGTCAACCTACGAGCAGTACTTC.

There are a few counts of this clonotype. The rearrangement uses TRBV29-1 and TRBJ2-1; 8 bases align to TRBD2. V gave up 2 bases and J gave up 0 bases; unmatched junction bases: 6. CDR1 is SQVTM and CDR2 is ANQGSEA in the germline V gene. This CDR3 is built from 16 residues. The CDR3 protein is CSVENSGAYSYNEQFF. CDR3 sequence (DNA): TGCAGCGTTGAAAATAGCGGGGCGTACTCCTACAATGAGCAGTTCTTC.